This T cell receptor beta chain emerged from a study of T cell clonotyping in hematopoietic cell transplantation. Germline CDR1 reads WSHSY; CDR2 reads SAAADI. V lost 6 bases, J lost 5 bases, and 5 bases stayed unmatched. The CDR3 runs 14 residues. Study results and caveats: No sorting was done, leaving CD4 and CD8 contributions mixed. Higher Inverse Simpson Index values in graft donor and pretransplant recipient predicted broader posttransplant TCR diversity. Pathologically expanded recipient clonotypes increased progressively from day 30 to day 180 as diversity fell. At the given depth, recipient repertoires were over 97% de novo clonotypes.

Repertoires were generated with immunoSEQ multiplex PCR, while TCRdb's copy carries only in-frame clones and drops some. The table has 35,000 to 45,000 clones, approximately 89% seen once. To note about this clone: What it binds is not known.

V gene TRBV10-2 combines with J gene TRBJ2-7; the match to TRBD1 covers 12 bases. The sequence was collected from a woman aged 40 to 50 in good health. Some clones in this sample may be carry-over from other donors' samples. The material sequenced was peripheral blood mononuclear cells. The CDR3: CASRSGTGGHEQYF. As DNA, the CDR3 is TGCGCCAGCAGGTCCGGGACAGGGGGCCACGAGCAGTACTTC.